This T cell receptor (beta chain) emerged from a study of human T cells and chemical hapten exposure. Stated time point: pre-sensitization, week 0. Regarding treatment: therapeutic diphenylcyclopropenone sensitization with weekly scalp DPC. TCRdb processed the RACE reads anew with MiXCR; each CDR3 protein has one entry. This sample has about 68,000 distinct CDR3 sequences, with about 10% found just once. This clonotype was recorded a few times. The CDR3 consists of 12 residues. CDR1 is LGHDT, CDR2 YNNKEL, per germline (reference sequence). V dropped 1 base and J dropped 5 bases, with 6 bases sitting between them.

Material: whole blood, obtained in connection with sensitization to the hapten diphenylcyclopropenone (DPC). The chain employs TRBV3-1 and TRBJ2-7; D is uncertain. The TCR originated in a woman between 45 and 65 years old with alopecia areata. Some clones in this sample may be carry-over from other donors' samples. The chain's CDR3 is CASSQGLHEQYF. Written as DNA, the CDR3 is TGTGCCAGCAGCCAAGGCCTGCACGAGCAGTACTTC.